This record concerns one T cell receptor (beta chain) sequence. The sample belongs to a study of control samples from healthy donors and cancer patients. TCRdb's table, derived via immunoSEQ multiplex PCR, lists solely in-frame clones and lacks some. The sample yields fewer than 20,000 clones, roughly 84% seen once. Germline V gives CDR1 MNHEY, CDR2 SVGEGT. Trimming pared 0 bases from V and 4 bases from J, leaving 6 bases between. The CDR3 length is 13 residues. Sequenced sample: PBMCs. This rearrangement joins TRBV6-2 or TRBV6-3 to TRBJ1-2, with a tentative D call TRBD1 (6 bases). The sequence came from a woman aged 65 to 85 with colorectal cancer. CDR3 in amino acids: CASSYSGGYGYTF. CDR3 in DNA: TGTGCCAGCAGTTACTCAGGGGGCTATGGCTACACCTTC.